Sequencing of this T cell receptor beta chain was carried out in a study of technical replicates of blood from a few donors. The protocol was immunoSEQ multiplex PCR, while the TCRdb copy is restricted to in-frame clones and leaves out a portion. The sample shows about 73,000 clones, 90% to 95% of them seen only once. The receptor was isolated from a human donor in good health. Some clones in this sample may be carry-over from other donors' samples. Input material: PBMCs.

CDR3 protein: CASSLAGAGSYNEQFF. The DNA of the CDR3 is TGCGCCAGCAGCTTGGCCGGAGCGGGGTCGTACAATGAGCAGTTCTTC. The chain couples TRBV5-1 to TRBJ2-1; 7 nucleotides agree with TRBD2. Trimming cost V 0 bases and J 4 bases; bases outside gene matches: 7. Germline V gene sequence: CDR1 SGHRS, CDR2 YFSETQ. This CDR3 spans 16 amino acids.